These 17 T cell receptor beta chains came from one sample sequenced in a study of shared clonotypes between healthy human individuals (dated by TCRdb to about 2020). The receptor library was made with the immunoSEQ multiplex PCR assay. TCRdb's version of the immuneACCESS table is confined to in-frame rearrangements and falls short of the full clone set. An unresolved V gene accounts for under half of the shortfall where checked; the remainder is of unknown origin. This sample has roughly 1,000,000 clones in its table, and 75% to 80% of those were observed once. Jointly, the top ten make up 0.55% to 0.7% of the sample. Source material: memory CD4+ T cells from PBMCs. The sample's cell subset or site label, in plain terms: CD45RA-negative fraction. Receptors originate from a man aged 18 to 29 in good health. Some clones in this sample may be carry-over from other donors' samples.

The count of this clone is one. The same CDR3 can be traced to other DNA sequences in this sample. The rearrangement joins TRBV5-1 to TRBJ1-1; D possibly corresponds to TRBD1 (6 bases). CDR3 size: 14 residues. Germline V gene sequence: CDR1 SGHRS, CDR2 YFSETQ. Trimming took off 2 bases at V and 1 base at J, with 9 bases between the two ends. The CDR3: CASSLQGSNTEAFF. The CDR3 DNA sequence: TGCGCCAGCAGCTTACAGGGATCGAACACTGAAGCTTTCTTT.

Notes on this clone: The sample contains more than one DNA sequence encoding this CDR3. This chain joins TRBV28 and TRBJ2-2; D is ambiguous. This CDR3 contains 12 residues. V lost 6 bases to trimming and J lost 7 bases, with 9 bases between them. Germline-derived CDR1 and CDR2 are MDHEN and SYDVKM. Here the CDR3 DNA reads TGTGCCAGCAGCCTTTTAGGCGGGGAGCTGTTTTTT. Translating gives CASSLLGGELFF.

CDR3 residues: CACRGTSGRAFSYEQYF. Written as DNA, the CDR3 is TGTGCCTGCCGAGGGACTAGCGGGAGGGCTTTCTCCTACGAGCAGTACTTC. The J gene is TRBJ2-7, the V gene TRBV30, with 16 bases lining up with TRBD2. Germline V lookup: CDR1 GTSNPN, CDR2 SVGIG (reference sequence). There are 17 residues in the CDR3. Trimming took 6 bases from V and 0 from J; bases not matched to a gene: 8.

This clone has just a few counts. The same CDR3 also results from other DNA sequences found in this sample. The gene calls are TRBV7-8 and TRBJ1-1; D gene ambiguous. Looked up from germline, CDR1 is SGHVS and CDR2 is FQNEAQ. CDR3 length equals 13 residues. The V end lost 2 bases, the J end lost 2 bases, and 6 bases lay between the germline ends. CDR3: CASSLQVNTEAFF. CDR3 DNA sequence: TGTGCCAGCAGCTTACAGGTTAACACTGAAGCTTTCTTT.

This clone was seen more than once but under ten times. Here the CDR3 DNA reads TGTGCCAGCTCCCCATTCGGAGGGGGAGACGGTCAGCCCCAGCATTTT. Protein sequence: CASSPFGGGDGQPQHF. This rearrangement joins TRBV18 to TRBJ1-5; perhaps TRBD1 as D (6 bases). Trimming pared 6 bases from V and 6 bases from J, leaving 21 bases between. Germline V gene data show CDR1 as KGHSH and CDR2 as LQKENI. The CDR3 runs to 16 residues.

The CDR3: CASGEVGSGAETQYF. The CDR3 bases are TGTGCCAGCGGGGAAGTGGGGTCAGGAGCGGAGACCCAGTACTTC. The chain is built from TRBV2 and TRBJ2-5; D is undetermined. The germline V gene has CDR1 SNHLY and CDR2 FYNNEI. The CDR3 has 15 residues. Trimming cost V 8 bases and J 5 bases, with 21 bases left between them. The variable domain in full, with the rest retrieved from reference TRBV2 and TRBJ2-5, is EPEVTQTPSHQVTQMGQEVILRCVPISNHLYFYWYRQILGQKVEFLVSFYNNEISEKSEIFDDQFSVERPDGSNFTLKIRSTKLEDSAMYFCASGEVGSGAETQYFGPGTRLLVL.

This clone has a single count. In DNA form, the CDR3 reads TGTGCCAGCAGTGAATTGTCGGCCCAGTTGAACACTGAAGCTTTCTTT. Its translation is CASSELSAQLNTEAFF. The chain employs TRBV25-1 and TRBJ1-1; D is undetermined. The V end lost 1 base, the J end lost 0 bases, and 12 bases lay between the germline ends. The CDR3 is 16 amino acids. The germline V gene has CDR1 MGHDK and CDR2 SYGVNS.

This chain uses TRBV2 with TRBJ1-3; D is undetermined. Germline V lookup: CDR1 SNHLY, CDR2 FYNNEI. V was clipped by 8 bases and J by 7 bases, with 15 bases between them. The CDR3 loop spans 13 amino acids. The CDR3 DNA reads TGTGCCAGCCACGAAGGAGTCGCGAACACCATATATTTT. It specifies CASHEGVANTIYF.

Worth noting for this clone: A far larger clone is a single base away, which makes a read error likely. The genes are TRBV20-1 and TRBJ1-1; no clear D. Germline V gives CDR1 DFQATT, CDR2 SNEGSKA (reference sequence). The CDR3 is 11 amino acids. The CDR3 loop reads CSARRATEASF. For the CDR3, the DNA is TGCAGTGCTAGGAGAGCCACTGAAGCTTCCTTT.

In the case of this clone: A much larger clone is a single base away; this may be a read error. Without the conserved terminal phenylalanine or tryptophan, this CDR3 likely stems from a read error. The gene calls are TRBV5-1 and TRBJ2-7; tentative D call: TRBD2 (5 bases). V lost 7 bases to trimming and J lost 3 bases, with 14 bases between them. Germline assignment: CDR1 SGHRS and CDR2 YFSETQ. The CDR3 sequence is 13 residues long. CDR3 amino acids: CASGRSEGYEQYL. The CDR3 bases are TGCGCCAGCGGCAGGTCCGAGGGCTACGAGCAGTACCTC.

This chain joins TRBV15 and TRBJ2-4; TRBD2 is a possible D gene (5 bases). Germline CDR1 reads LNHNV; CDR2 reads YYDKDF (reference sequence). The CDR3 is made up of 15 amino acids. The germline V and J ends were trimmed by 6 bases and 0 bases, with 12 bases remaining between them. The CDR3 DNA reads TGTGCCACCAGGGGGAGAGGGCTAGCCAAAAACATTCAGTACTTC. This codes for CATRGRGLAKNIQYF.

The CDR3 loop is CASMAAGGYEQYF. For the CDR3, the DNA is TGCGCCAGCATGGCAGCGGGAGGGTACGAGCAGTACTTC. This chain links TRBV5-1 with TRBJ2-7; the match to TRBD2 covers 10 bases. The CDR3 consists of 13 residues. Germline CDR1 is SGHRS and CDR2 is YFSETQ. The V segment lost 6 bases and the J segment 4 bases; nucleotides outside the gene matches: 4. Supplemented by reference TRBV5-1 and TRBJ2-7, the full variable domain reads KAGVTQTPRYLIKTRGQQVTLSCSPISGHRSVSWYQQTPGQGLQFLFEYFSETQRNKGNFPGRFSGRQFSNSRSEMNVSTLELGDSALYLCASMAAGGYEQYFGPGTRLTVT.

V and J are TRBV12-5 and TRBJ1-5; D possibly corresponds to TRBD1 (5 bases). V shed 1 base and J shed 12 bases, with 13 bases lying between them. CDR3 length equals 13 residues. Germline V gene data show CDR1 as LGHNT and CDR2 as FRNRAP. The CDR3 loop reads CASGLESTGIQHF. As DNA, the CDR3 is TGTGCTAGTGGTTTGGAATCCACAGGTATCCAGCATTTT.

This chain connects TRBV2 to TRBJ1-4, with D possibly TRBD1 on 5 matching bases. V was trimmed by 7 bases and J by 8 bases, leaving 17 bases between them. Germline V gene data show CDR1 as SNHLY and CDR2 as FYNNEI. The length of the CDR3 is 14 residues. This CDR3 is CASIPGTTREKLFF. For the CDR3, the DNA is TGTGCCAGCATCCCCGGGACCACCAGGGAAAAACTGTTTTTT.

This clone was seen a single time. The sample holds other DNA sequences that translate to the same CDR3. The chain couples TRBV18 to TRBJ2-5, with a tentative D call TRBD1 (5 bases). V was trimmed by 0 bases and J by 4 bases, leaving 9 bases between them. Germline V gives CDR1 KGHSH, CDR2 LQKENI. The CDR3 has 14 residues. The CDR3 reads CASSPPPGSETQYF. The CDR3 coding sequence is TGTGCCAGCTCACCACCTCCAGGGTCAGAGACCCAGTACTTC. The full variable domain, its missing parts supplied by reference TRBV18 and TRBJ2-5, is NAGVMQNPRHLVRRRGQEARLRCSPMKGHSHVYWYRQLPEEGLKFMVYLQKENIIDESGMPKERFSAEFPKEGPSILRIQQVVRGDSAAYFCASSPPPGSETQYFGPGTRLLVL.

This chain joins TRBV25-1 and TRBJ1-2; D gene ambiguous. The CDR3 runs 14 residues. The V gene lost 4 bases and the J gene lost 1 base, with 10 bases spanning the gap. From germline, CDR1 is MGHDK and CDR2 SYGVNS. CDR3 bases: TGTGCCAGCAGTGTACCGGACCTTAACTATGGCTACACCTTC. Amino acids: CASSVPDLNYGYTF.

The V and J genes are TRBV5-4 and TRBJ2-5; TRBD1 agrees at 9 bases. CDR1 SGHNT and CDR2 YYREEE come from the germline V gene (reference sequence). This CDR3 region has 14 residues. J lost 4 bases, V lost 2 bases, and 3 bases had no gene match. CDR3 DNA: TGTGCCAGCAGCTTTAGACAGGGGGGAGAGACCCAGTACTTC. Amino acid sequence: CASSFRQGGETQYF. The variable domain in full, completed from reference TRBV5-4 and TRBJ2-5, reads ETGVTQSPTHLIKTRGQQVTLRCSSQSGHNTVSWYQQALGQGPQFIFQYYREEENGRGNFPPRFSGLQFPNYSSELNVNALELDDSALYLCASSFRQGGETQYFGPGTRLLVL.